This is a list of T cell receptor beta chains from one sample in a study of human versus mouse CDR3 diversity and MHC coevolution. Produced via immunoSEQ multiplex PCR; TCRdb's table is partial and in-frame only. Of about 77,000 clones listed, less than 95% were seen once; the top ten hold over 0.12%. The sample comprised naive CD4+ T cells from blood. The receptors were sampled from a person aged 30 to 69 in good health. The CDR3 runs from the conserved cysteine through the conserved F or W. The D gene is left open where the match is weak. Only some rows state a clone size, as once, few, many or a class for expanded clones.

V: TRBV6-5
D: TRBD1
J: TRBJ1-2
size: -
DNA: TGTGCCAGCAGACCCCAGGGGGCAGTTTACTATGGCTACACCTTC
CDR3: CASRPQGAVYYGYTF

V: TRBV19
D: -
J: TRBJ1-2
size: -
DNA: TGTGCCAGTAGTTACGGTGGGGCCTATGGCTACACCTTC
CDR3: CASSYGGAYGYTF

V: TRBV19
D: TRBD2
J: TRBJ2-1
size: -
DNA: TGTGCCAGCGGGACTAGCGGGAGATTCAATGAGCAGTTCTTC
CDR3: CASGTSGRFNEQFF

V: TRBV30
D: -
J: TRBJ2-7
size: few
DNA: TGTGCCTGGAGTTACGGGGGACCCTACGAGCAGTACTTC
CDR3: CAWSYGGPYEQYF

V: TRBV10-3
D: TRBD1
J: TRBJ1-2
size: few
DNA: TGTGCCATCAGTTCCACTCCGGGACAGGGGAATTCGCTTCCCTACTTC
CDR3: CAISSTPGQGNSLPYF

V: TRBV7-9
D: -
J: TRBJ1-4
size: -
DNA: TGTGCCAGCAGCCACCGCGGGGGGGATAATGAAAAACTGTTTTTT
CDR3: CASSHRGGDNEKLFF

V: TRBV5-1
D: TRBD2
J: TRBJ2-2
size: once
DNA: TGCGCCAGCAGCTCATTAGCGGGAACCGGGGAGCTGTTTTTT
CDR3: CASSSLAGTGELFF

V: TRBV5-1
D: TRBD2
J: TRBJ2-1
size: -
DNA: TGCGCCAGCAGCTTTGGTGCCCTAGCGGGGGAGAATGAGCAGTTCTTC
CDR3: CASSFGALAGENEQFF

V: TRBV6-4
D: -
J: TRBJ2-2
size: -
DNA: TGTGCCAGCAGTGTACGTAGCTTGGAAAGCACCGGGGAGCTGTTTTTT
CDR3: CASSVRSLESTGELFF

V: TRBV29-1
D: TRBD2
J: TRBJ2-7
size: -
DNA: TGCAGCGTCCGGACCCGGGGACTAGCGGGAGCCAACGAGCAGTACTTC
CDR3: CSVRTRGLAGANEQYF

V: TRBV19
D: -
J: TRBJ1-2
size: -
DNA: TGTGCCAGTAGTCTCGGCCAGGCGATATATGGCTACACCTTC
CDR3: CASSLGQAIYGYTF

V: TRBV5-4
D: -
J: TRBJ2-7
size: once
DNA: TGTGCCAGCAGCTCTGGGGGGATTTCCTACGAGCAGTACTTC
CDR3: CASSSGGISYEQYF

V: TRBV7-9
D: TRBD2
J: TRBJ2-1
size: -
DNA: TGTGCCAGCAGCTTAGGAATACTAGCGGGGGGGATGATATACAATGAGCAGTTCTTC
CDR3: CASSLGILAGGMIYNEQFF

V: TRBV28
D: -
J: TRBJ1-2
size: -
DNA: TGTGCCAGCAGTCAGGGGTTGCGTGGCTACACCTTC
CDR3: CASSQGLRGYTF

V: TRBV5-1
D: TRBD1
J: TRBJ1-1
size: -
DNA: TGCGCCAGCAGCTTGGCTGGGGGGACAGGGAACACTGAAGCTTTCTTT
CDR3: CASSLAGGTGNTEAFF

V: TRBV28
D: -
J: TRBJ1-5
size: -
DNA: TGTGCCAGCAAAACGGGGAGGGACGGGAGCAATCAGCCCCAGCATTTT
CDR3: CASKTGRDGSNQPQHF

V: TRBV11-2
D: -
J: TRBJ2-5
size: -
DNA: TGTGCCAGCAACAGCGGTACGGGGGAGACCCAGTACTTC
CDR3: CASNSGTGETQYF

V: TRBV5-1
D: TRBD2
J: TRBJ2-2
size: -
DNA: TGCGCCAGCAGCTTCTTTGCGGGAGGTAATACCGGGGAGCTGTTTTTT
CDR3: CASSFFAGGNTGELFF

V: TRBV10-3
D: -
J: TRBJ2-3
size: -
DNA: TGTGCCATCAGTGAAGAACGATACGGGCAGTATTTT
CDR3: CAISEERYGQYF

V: TRBV5-5
D: TRBD1
J: TRBJ1-2
size: -
DNA: TGTGCCAGCAGCCTTGCTGACTACCAGGACAGGGGTGGCTACACCTTC
CDR3: CASSLADYQDRGGYTF

V: TRBV11-2
D: -
J: TRBJ1-1
size: -
DNA: TGTGCCAGCAGCCTCGGGAAGGGAACTGAAGCTTTCTTT
CDR3: CASSLGKGTEAFF

V: TRBV7-9
D: -
J: TRBJ2-5
size: -
DNA: TGTGCCAGCAGCTTTAGCGGCGAGGAGACCCAGTACTTC
CDR3: CASSFSGEETQYF

V: TRBV28
D: -
J: TRBJ1-6
size: once
DNA: TGTGCCAGCAGTGTCCCCAACAGTAATTCACCCCTCCACTTT
CDR3: CASSVPNSNSPLHF

V: TRBV6-1
D: -
J: TRBJ1-5
size: -
DNA: TGTGCCAGCAGTGTAACAGGGCAGGGCAATCAGCCCCAGCATTTT
CDR3: CASSVTGQGNQPQHF

V: TRBV5-4
D: TRBD1
J: TRBJ2-7
size: -
DNA: TGTGCCAGCAGCCTCGCCGGGACAGGCGGATGGCACGAGCAGTACTTC
CDR3: CASSLAGTGGWHEQYF

V: TRBV28
D: -
J: TRBJ1-1
size: few
DNA: TGTGCCAGCAGTTTATCCTACGGGTCCACTGAAGCTTTCTTT
CDR3: CASSLSYGSTEAFF

V: TRBV11-3
D: TRBD1
J: TRBJ1-1
size: -
DNA: TGTGCCAGCAGCGAGGGACAGGGCCTAGAAGCTTTCTTT
CDR3: CASSEGQGLEAFF

V: TRBV19
D: -
J: TRBJ1-1
size: -
DNA: TGTGCCAGTAGCCAACAGGGTCGCACTGAAGCTTTCTTT
CDR3: CASSQQGRTEAFF

V: TRBV7-6
D: TRBD1
J: TRBJ1-5
size: -
DNA: TGTGCCAGCAGCTTGGGGACAGGAATTAATCAGCCCCAGCATTTT
CDR3: CASSLGTGINQPQHF

V: TRBV4-1
D: -
J: TRBJ2-1
size: -
DNA: TGCGCCAGCCGCACTTTAGATGCCGGAGACGGATACAATGAGCAGTTCTTC
CDR3: CASRTLDAGDGYNEQFF

V: TRBV18
D: -
J: TRBJ1-6
size: -
DNA: TGTGCCAGCTCACCTACGACAGATTATAATTCACCCCTCCACTTT
CDR3: CASSPTTDYNSPLHF

V: TRBV2
D: -
J: TRBJ2-7
size: -
DNA: TGTGCCAGCGACAGGACAATTTCCTACGAGCAGTACTTC
CDR3: CASDRTISYEQYF

V: TRBV7-9
D: TRBD1
J: TRBJ1-2
size: -
DNA: TGTGCCAGCAGCCTACTGGACAGGGGGATAGGCTACACCTTC
CDR3: CASSLLDRGIGYTF

V: TRBV19
D: -
J: TRBJ2-1
size: few
DNA: TGTGCCAGTAGTATCCCCGCTAGTAGTGCTGAGCAGTTCTTC
CDR3: CASSIPASSAEQFF

V: TRBV28
D: -
J: TRBJ1-2
size: -
DNA: TGTGCCAGCAGTTCAAGAGCAGGGTATGGCTACACCTTC
CDR3: CASSSRAGYGYTF

V: TRBV5-1
D: -
J: TRBJ1-5
size: -
DNA: TGCGCCAGCAGCTTGTCGGGGAATCAGCCCCAGCATTTT
CDR3: CASSLSGNQPQHF

V: TRBV2
D: TRBD2
J: TRBJ2-1
size: -
DNA: TGTGCCAGCAGTGATGGGGGTAGCGGGAGACAGCAGTTCTTC
CDR3: CASSDGGSGRQQFF

V: TRBV11-2
D: -
J: TRBJ2-3
size: -
DNA: TGTGCCAGCAGCTCTCTGGGGGGTGCGGCAGCAGATACGCAGTATTTT
CDR3: CASSSLGGAAADTQYF

V: TRBV4-1
D: -
J: TRBJ2-1
size: -
DNA: TGCGCCAGCAGCCCGCGTGCCTCATTCCCCAATGAGCAGTTCTTC
CDR3: CASSPRASFPNEQFF

V: TRBV27
D: TRBD1
J: TRBJ1-2
size: -
DNA: TGTGCCAGCAGTCGCTGGGACAGGGGTCATGGCTACACCTTC
CDR3: CASSRWDRGHGYTF

V: TRBV5-1
D: -
J: TRBJ1-1
size: -
DNA: TGCGCCAGCAGCATTACTCCCGGGGGGGGTCTGAACACTGAAGCTTTCTTT
CDR3: CASSITPGGGLNTEAFF

V: TRBV2
D: -
J: TRBJ2-7
size: -
DNA: TGTGCCAGCAGCCCCCCTCGTCTCTTC
CDR3: CASSPPRLF

V: TRBV5-6
D: -
J: TRBJ1-5
size: -
DNA: TGTGCCAGCAGCTCATACAGGCAGCCCCAGCATTTT
CDR3: CASSSYRQPQHF

V: TRBV7-9
D: TRBD2
J: TRBJ2-3
size: -
DNA: TGTGCCAGCAGCCGAGGGCGGCTAGCGGGATCTAGCACAGATACGCAGTATTTT
CDR3: CASSRGRLAGSSTDTQYF

V: TRBV6-6
D: TRBD1
J: TRBJ1-1
size: -
DNA: TGTGCCAGCAGTTCAGGGGGCGGCGGAGCTTTCTTT
CDR3: CASSSGGGGAFF

V: TRBV30
D: -
J: TRBJ2-1
size: -
DNA: TGTGCCTGGAGACAGTCTTTGTGGCAGTTCTTC
CDR3: CAWRQSLWQFF

V: TRBV6-1
D: TRBD1
J: TRBJ1-6
size: -
DNA: TGTGCCAGCAGTCCGGGACAGGGTATAAATTCACCCCTCCACTTT
CDR3: CASSPGQGINSPLHF

V: TRBV2
D: -
J: TRBJ1-1
size: once
DNA: TGTGCCGGATGCGAGGGCTTGAACACTGAAGCTTTCTTT
CDR3: CAGCEGLNTEAFF

V: TRBV28
D: TRBD1
J: TRBJ1-2
size: once
DNA: TGTGCCAGCAGTCTCACAGGGGGCAGCTATGGCTACACCTTC
CDR3: CASSLTGGSYGYTF

V: TRBV25-1
D: TRBD1
J: TRBJ1-2
size: -
DNA: TGTGCCAGCAGTGAGAACAGGGGTTTTGGAGGCTACACCTTC
CDR3: CASSENRGFGGYTF

V: TRBV7-2
D: -
J: TRBJ1-1
size: -
DNA: TGTGCCAGCAGCTTACCACAGGGACCAAGCGACGTGGACACTGAAGCTTTCTTT
CDR3: CASSLPQGPSDVDTEAFF

V: TRBV29-1
D: -
J: TRBJ1-5
size: -
DNA: TGCAGCGTTGCCTTTAATCTGGGGGCAGGTCAGCCCCAGCATTTT
CDR3: CSVAFNLGAGQPQHF

V: TRBV18
D: TRBD1
J: TRBJ2-7
size: -
DNA: TGTGCCAGCTCACCACCGTTAGGACAGGGTAGTCACGAGCAGTACTTC
CDR3: CASSPPLGQGSHEQYF

V: TRBV2
D: TRBD2
J: TRBJ2-1
size: -
DNA: TGTGCCAGCAGTCGGACTAGCGGGACCTATGAGCAGTTCTTC
CDR3: CASSRTSGTYEQFF

V: TRBV7-2
D: TRBD2
J: TRBJ2-1
size: -
DNA: TGTGCCAGCAGCTTAGCAGCGGGGGTATACAATGAGCAGTTCTTC
CDR3: CASSLAAGVYNEQFF